The rows below give T cell receptor beta chains drawn from one sample of a study of regulatory T cells in long-lasting Graves disease. TCRdb recomputed calls from the multiplex PCR reads with MiXCR, one row per CDR3 protein. The sample has 600,000 to 850,000 distinct CDR3 sequences, around 30% seen once. This material consisted of peripheral blood mononuclear cells (PBMCs), taken when the disease was refractory, from a patient treated with antithyroid drugs. The receptors stem from a female donor with Graves disease. CDR3s include the opening cysteine and the closing phenylalanine or tryptophan. The order of the fields is D gene, V gene, clone size, CDR3 length, J gene, CDR3 protein, CDR3 DNA. A D gene is named only where the DNA matches it firmly. For some rows the clone size is stated as once, few or many, or as a class when expanded; others skip it.

TRBD1	TRBV28	many	16	TRBJ2-7	CASSLEGQGVSYEQYF	TGTGCCAGCAGTTTAGAGGGACAGGGAGTATCCTACGAGCAGTACTTC
-	TRBV3-1	-	13	TRBJ2-7	CASSRSSPYEQYF	TGTGCCAGCAGCCGGTCCTCTCCTTACGAGCAGTACTTC
-	TRBV19	few	13	TRBJ2-2	CASSGAVTGELFF	TGTGCCAGTAGTGGGGCGGTAACCGGGGAGCTGTTTTTT
-	TRBV4-1	once	16	TRBJ1-4	CASSQPWTAEGEKLFF	TGCGCCAGCAGCCAACCTTGGACAGCGGAGGGTGAAAAACTGTTTTTT
-	TRBV30	-	15	TRBJ1-2	CAWSTNPRGGYGYTF	TGTGCCTGGAGTACGAACCCCCGGGGGGGCTATGGCTACACCTTC
-	TRBV25-1	-	15	TRBJ2-5	CAVRGRRRELETQYF	TGTGCCGTCCGGGGGAGGAGGAGGGAATTGGAGACCCAGTACTTC
-	TRBV27	-	15	TRBJ2-7	CASSFGPTADSEQYF	TGTGCCAGCAGTTTTGGACCGACCGCTGATTCCGAGCAGTACTTC
-	TRBV6-1	-	13	TRBJ1-5	CASRGDLNQPQHF	TGTGCCAGCAGAGGGGACTTGAATCAGCCCCAGCATTTT
-	TRBV15	few	16	TRBJ2-7	CATSSRKNSRSYEQYF	TGTGCCACCAGCAGCCGTAAGAATAGCAGATCCTACGAGCAGTACTTC
-	TRBV3-1	-	16	TRBJ2-1	CASSEGGPPAYNEQFF	TGTGCCAGCAGTGAAGGGGGACCTCCCGCATACAATGAGCAGTTCTTC
-	TRBV20-1	few	11	TRBJ1-1	CSARVLTEAFF	TGCAGTGCTAGAGTTCTCACTGAAGCTTTCTTT
TRBD2	TRBV15	-	16	TRBJ2-5	CATSSDGRAEWETQYF	TGTGCCACCAGCAGTGACGGGAGGGCGGAGTGGGAGACCCAGTACTTC
-	TRBV12-3/TRBV12-4	many	14	TRBJ2-7	CASSFGGATYEQYF	TGTGCCAGCAGTTTTGGGGGGGCCACCTACGAGCAGTACTTC
TRBD1	TRBV6-1	many	12	TRBJ1-4	CATRQGREKLFF	TGTGCCACCCGACAGGGGAGAGAAAAACTGTTTTTT
-	TRBV20-1	-	12	TRBJ1-1	CSASRGGDEAFF	TGCAGTGCTAGTCGCGGGGGTGATGAAGCTTTCTTT
-	TRBV4-1	-	16	TRBJ1-6	CASSQPQTGSRSPLHF	TGCGCCAGCAGCCAACCCCAAACAGGGAGTCGGTCACCCCTCCACTTT
-	TRBV28	many	16	TRBJ1-2	CASSSVTESGFHGYTF	TGTGCCAGCAGTTCCGTCACCGAGTCTGGGTTTCATGGCTACACCTTC
-	TRBV11-2	-	15	TRBJ1-2	CASSFAGSSNYGYTF	TGTGCCAGCAGCTTCGCAGGGTCTTCTAACTATGGCTACACCTTC
TRBD1	TRBV20-1	few	17	TRBJ1-2	CSARGGEGANFLFGYTF	TGCAGTGCTAGAGGGGGGGAGGGGGCGAATTTTCTCTTTGGCTACACCTTC
-	TRBV7-9	-	13	TRBJ2-7	CASSFEPTYEQYF	TGTGCCAGCAGCTTCGAGCCAACCTACGAGCAGTACTTC
TRBD1	TRBV19	-	17	TRBJ2-2	CASSIYRGNANTGELFF	TGTGCCAGTAGTATATACAGGGGCAACGCGAACACCGGGGAGCTGTTTTTT
TRBD1	TRBV2	many	14	TRBJ1-2	CASTRSRQGGGYTF	TGTGCCAGCACTCGCTCTCGACAGGGTGGAGGCTACACCTTC
TRBD1	TRBV7-9	-	15	TRBJ2-7	CASSHETGTGYEQYF	TGTGCCAGCAGCCACGAAACCGGGACAGGTTACGAGCAGTACTTC
TRBD2	TRBV5-5	many	15	TRBJ2-2	CASSLAGPNTGELFF	TGCGCCAGCAGCCTAGCGGGACCGAACACCGGGGAGCTGTTTTTT
TRBD1	TRBV20-1	-	14	TRBJ2-7	CSASAGQGTHEQYF	TGCAGTGCTAGTGCCGGACAGGGGACGCACGAGCAGTACTTC
-	TRBV7-9	few	13	TRBJ1-1	CASSLDWRSEAFF	TGTGCCAGCAGCTTAGATTGGCGTAGTGAAGCTTTCTTT
-	TRBV19	-	14	TRBJ2-5	CASSIQGPGETQYF	TGTGCCAGTAGTATCCAGGGGCCGGGGGAGACCCAGTACTTC
TRBD1	TRBV2	many	17	TRBJ1-2	CASPTNRGTAANYGYTF	TGTGCCAGCCCAACTAACAGGGGAACGGCAGCTAACTATGGCTACACCTTC
TRBD2	TRBV12-3/TRBV12-4	few	17	TRBJ2-6	CASSPGLAVSGANVLTF	TGTGCCAGCAGCCCGGGACTAGCGGTCTCTGGGGCCAACGTCCTGACTTTC
TRBD2	TRBV6-5	few	14	TRBJ2-2	CASSYGGDTGELFF	TGTGCCAGCAGTTACGGGGGGGACACCGGGGAGCTGTTTTTT
TRBD1	TRBV7-8	-	14	TRBJ1-2	CASSLVGTGYGYTF	TGTGCCAGCAGCTTAGTAGGGACAGGCTATGGCTACACCTTC
-	TRBV3-1	-	13	TRBJ1-3	CASTQAQGNTIYF	TGTGCCAGCACCCAGGCACAGGGAAACACCATATATTTT
TRBD1	TRBV20-1	few	15	TRBJ1-1	CSARDRQGFNTEAFF	TGCAGTGCTAGAGACAGACAGGGGTTTAACACTGAAGCTTTCTTT
-	TRBV6-1	-	15	TRBJ2-1	CASRSRGDRGNEQFF	TGTGCCAGCAGATCAAGAGGGGACCGGGGGAATGAGCAGTTCTTC
-	TRBV2	-	16	TRBJ1-3	CASSADRQGWGNTIYF	TGTGCCAGCAGTGCCGATCGGCAGGGTTGGGGAAACACCATATATTTT
-	TRBV7-9	-	14	TRBJ1-1	CASSSQGIGTEAFF	TGTGCCAGCAGCTCACAGGGAATAGGCACTGAAGCTTTCTTT
TRBD1	TRBV9	-	14	TRBJ2-7	CASSGGQGADEQYF	TGTGCCAGCAGCGGGGGACAGGGGGCGGACGAGCAGTACTTC
TRBD1	TRBV12-5	few	14	TRBJ1-1	CASAATGLGTEAFF	TGTGCTAGTGCCGCGACAGGGCTGGGCACTGAAGCTTTCTTT
-	TRBV28	-	15	TRBJ2-6	CASSFPSSGANVLTF	TGTGCCAGCAGTTTTCCCAGCTCTGGGGCCAACGTCCTGACTTTC
TRBD1	TRBV5-6	-	16	TRBJ1-5	CASSFMGQGTNQPQHF	TGTGCCAGCAGCTTTATGGGACAGGGGACGAATCAGCCCCAGCATTTT
-	TRBV14	-	15	TRBJ2-5	CASSQSRLDQETQYF	TGTGCCAGCAGCCAGAGTAGACTAGACCAAGAGACCCAGTACTTC
TRBD1	TRBV6-5	few	16	TRBJ1-4	CASSSTRTGSNEKLFF	TGTGCCAGCAGTTCTACCCGGACAGGGTCTAATGAAAAACTGTTTTTT
-	TRBV6-1	-	13	TRBJ2-5	CASTLGAQETQYF	TGTGCCAGCACCTTGGGGGCACAAGAGACCCAGTACTTC
-	TRBV19	few	11	TRBJ1-1	CASSMKREAFF	TGTGCCAGTAGTATGAAGAGGGAAGCTTTCTTT
-	TRBV30	few	10	TRBJ1-2	CAWRDYGYTF	TGTGCCTGGAGGGACTATGGCTACACCTTC
-	TRBV7-9	-	14	TRBJ1-2	CASSLVGRAHGYTF	TGTGCCAGCAGCTTAGTTGGCAGGGCCCATGGCTACACCTTC
TRBD1	TRBV6-1	-	15	TRBJ2-3	CASSESRQGADTQYF	TGTGCCAGCAGTGAATCCCGACAGGGGGCAGATACGCAGTATTTT
TRBD1	TRBV6-5	-	11	TRBJ1-2	CASSWGQGYTF	TGTGCCAGCAGTTGGGGACAGGGCTACACCTTC
-	TRBV29-1	-	15	TRBJ1-2	CSVEEALGRFYGYTF	TGCAGCGTTGAAGAGGCACTGGGACGTTTCTATGGCTACACCTTC
TRBD1	TRBV20-1	-	15	TRBJ1-2	CSAPDLGQASYGYTF	TGCAGTGCTCCAGATCTTGGACAGGCCTCCTATGGCTACACCTTC
-	TRBV6-5	many	14	TRBJ2-5	CASSYFKKGETQYF	TGTGCCAGCAGTTACTTCAAAAAGGGGGAGACCCAGTACTTC
-	TRBV6-2/TRBV6-3	-	16	TRBJ1-1	CASSYGTGLWGTEAFF	TGTGCCAGCAGTTACGGGACGGGACTGTGGGGCACTGAAGCTTTCTTT
TRBD2	TRBV7-3	-	15	TRBJ2-7	CASSQQAGGGYEQYF	TGTGCCAGCAGCCAACAGGCGGGAGGAGGCTACGAGCAGTACTTC
-	TRBV5-1	once	14	TRBJ2-7	CTSSLAAQNSEQYF	TGCACCAGCAGCTTGGCTGCACAGAATAGCGAGCAGTACTTC
-	TRBV20-1	-	14	TRBJ2-7	CSARGLGESGEQYF	TGCAGTGCTAGAGGTTTGGGGGAGAGTGGCGAGCAGTACTTC